These 11 T cell receptor beta chains were sequenced from one sample in a study of T cell responses to AZD1222 COVID-19 vaccine. The data were produced by immunoSEQ multiplex PCR, yet TCRdb's version contains in-frame clones alone and is incomplete. The table has 90,000 to 150,000 clones, approximately 86% seen once. The sample consisted of peripheral blood, taken 28 days after the second AZD1222 dose. The receptors here all came from an adult who received the AZD1222 COVID-19 vaccine.

The CDR3 spells CAISWGGDYNEQFF. The DNA of the CDR3 is TGTGCCATCAGTTGGGGGGGGGACTACAATGAGCAGTTCTTC. The rearrangement uses TRBV10-3 and TRBJ2-1, with 7 bases matching TRBD2. The germline gives CDR1 ENHRY, CDR2 SYGVKD. The J segment lost 3 bases and the V segment lost 5 bases, leaving 4 bases of the junction unmatched. This CDR3 has 14 amino acids.

The CDR3 region has the DNA TGTGCCAGCAGTAATAGCAATCAGCCCCAGCATTTT. Translated: CASSNSNQPQHF. The J gene is TRBJ1-5, the V gene TRBV28; D gene ambiguous. Trimming shortened V by 5 bases and J by 0 bases, and 2 bases separated the two germline ends. The CDR3 covers 12 residues. Germline V gives CDR1 MDHEN, CDR2 SYDVKM. The full variable domain, completed using reference TRBV28 and TRBJ1-5, is DVKVTQSSRYLVKRTGEKVFLECVQDMDHENMFWYRQDPGLGLRLIYFSYDVKMKEKGDIPEGYSVSREKKERFSLILESASTNQTSMYLCASSNSNQPQHFGDGTRLSIL.

With respect to this clone: Other DNA sequences within the sample encode an identical CDR3. The chain couples TRBV19 to TRBJ1-5; D gene unclear. The germline CDR1 and CDR2 sequences are LNHDA and SQIVND (reference sequence). Trimming stripped 3 bases from V and 1 base from J, with 7 bases between. CDR3 length: 14 amino acids. The CDR3: CASSMSGSNQPQHF. The CDR3 DNA sequence: TGTGCCAGTAGTATGTCCGGGAGCAATCAGCCCCAGCATTTT.

The rearrangement uses TRBV4-3 and TRBJ1-6; a possible D gene is TRBD1 (6 bases). CDR1 LGHNA and CDR2 YSLEER come from the germline V gene. CDR3 length: 14 amino acids. V was pared by 0 bases and J by 13 bases, with 13 bases between. For the CDR3, the DNA is TGCGCCAGCAGCCAAGATCCAGACAGGCCCCCCCTCCACTTT. It encodes CASSQDPDRPPLHF.

This chain connects TRBV27 to TRBJ2-7; D might be TRBD2 (6 bases). Per germline, CDR1 MNHEY and CDR2 SMNVEV (reference sequence). This CDR3 contains 15 residues. Between the trimmed V and J ends, which lost 6 bases and 0 bases, there was a span of 15 bases. CDR3 region: CASREGQPSSYEQYF. The CDR3 nucleotides read TGTGCCAGCAGGGAGGGGCAGCCAAGCTCCTACGAGCAGTACTTC.

V gene TRBV5-6 combines with J gene TRBJ1-5, with D perhaps TRBD1 (6 bases). The CDR3 totals 14 residues. Germline loops: CDR1 SGHDT, CDR2 YYEEEE. Trimming shortened V by 2 bases and J by 6 bases, and 12 bases separated the two germline ends. CDR3 residues: CASSFRDKIQPQHF. CDR3 bases: TGTGCCAGCAGCTTCCGGGACAAGATTCAGCCCCAGCATTTT.

The V gene is TRBV5-8, the J gene TRBJ1-3; tentative D call: TRBD1 (5 bases). The CDR3 is made up of 16 amino acids. Germline V gives CDR1 SGHTS, CDR2 YDEGEE. The V gene lost 0 bases and the J gene lost 0 bases, with 10 bases spanning the gap. CDR3 loop: CASSLEGRSSGNTIYF. The CDR3 bases are TGTGCCAGCAGCTTGGAGGGACGGAGCTCTGGAAACACCATATATTTT.

This clone occurred once. The chain is built from TRBV27 and TRBJ1-4, with TRBD1 as a possible D gene (5 bases). The germline CDR1 and CDR2 sequences are MNHEY and SMNVEV (reference sequence). The CDR3 covers 15 residues. The V and J ends lost 7 bases and 8 bases respectively, with 20 bases between them. The CDR3 region is CASTPIGGTLEKLFF. CDR3 in DNA: TGTGCCAGCACCCCCATCGGGGGGACCCTGGAAAAACTGTTTTTT.

The chain couples TRBV27 to TRBJ2-3; no clear D. The ends were cut back, 5 bases at V and 0 bases at J, with 3 bases in the middle. The length of the CDR3 is 12 residues. Germline V gene data show CDR1 as MNHEY and CDR2 as SMNVEV (reference sequence). CDR3 nucleotides: TGTGCCAGCAGTGGGAGCACAGATACGCAGTATTTT. It yields the protein CASSGSTDTQYF.

The CDR3 region has the DNA TGTGCCAGCAGTTTATCAGGGAACCATAATTCACCCCTCCACTTT. Translation gives CASSLSGNHNSPLHF. The V call is TRBV27, the J call TRBJ1-6; D is unresolved. Looked up from germline, CDR1 is MNHEY and CDR2 is SMNVEV (reference sequence). The CDR3 loop spans 15 amino acids. V was trimmed by 0 bases and J by 5 bases, leaving 8 bases between them.

The chain joins TRBV30 to TRBJ2-1; TRBD1 might be the D (5 bases). CDR1 and CDR2 (germline): GTSNPN, SVGIG (reference sequence). There are 14 residues in the CDR3. Trimming pared 5 bases from V and 3 bases from J, leaving 14 bases between. For the CDR3, the DNA is TGTGCCTGGGGAATCGGACACTTCTACAATGAGCAGTTCTTC. Translation: CAWGIGHFYNEQFF.